Each of the 6 T cell receptor beta chains below was sequenced from the same sample in a study of blood T cell repertoires in COVID-19. Sequencing used immunoSEQ multiplex PCR; TCRdb keeps in-frame clones, though not all of them. The repertoire holds about 250,000 clones, with more than 65% as singletons. Sequences were obtained from peripheral blood. The source is a person aged 70 to 85 with COVID-19, enrolled during active disease.

V usage is TRBV7-2 and J usage is TRBJ1-4, with 8 bases aligning to TRBD1. CDR1 SGHTA and CDR2 FQGNSA come from the germline V gene. After removal of 4 bases from V and 5 bases from J, the junction contained 6 bases not matched to a gene. The CDR3 is 15 amino acids. The CDR3: CASSSGGQGNEKLFF. CDR3 nucleotides: TGTGCCAGCAGCTCCGGCGGACAGGGAAATGAAAAACTGTTTTTT.

This chain joins TRBV19 and TRBJ2-7; 7 bases are shared with TRBD1. The V segment lost 6 bases and the J segment 4 bases; nucleotides outside the gene matches: 12. This CDR3 spans 15 amino acids. CDR1 LNHDA and CDR2 SQIVND come from the germline V gene (reference sequence). DNA for the CDR3: TGTGCCAGTAGCTTACGCGGACAGGAGCTTTACGAGCAGTACTTC. As protein: CASSLRGQELYEQYF.

The chain employs TRBV27 and TRBJ1-5; 10 positions match TRBD1. V trimming: 0 bases; J trimming: 2 bases; junction bases outside the gene matches: 7. CDR3 length: 18 residues. The germline CDR1 and CDR2 sequences are MNHEY and SMNVEV (reference sequence). The CDR3 coding sequence is TGTGCCAGCAGTTTATCGGGACAGGGGAGTATTGGCAATCAGCCCCAGCATTTT. It encodes CASSLSGQGSIGNQPQHF.

This clone was seen once. This rearrangement joins TRBV7-2 to TRBJ2-1; a weak D match, TRBD2 (6 bases). This CDR3 is 15 amino acids long. V was shortened by 2 bases and J by 1 base, with 9 bases between the two germline ends. Germline CDR1 and CDR2: SGHTA and FQGNSA. The CDR3 nucleotides are TGTGCCAGCAGCTTACGCGGGACTTCCTACAATGAGCAGTTCTTC. It is translated as CASSLRGTSYNEQFF.

The chain combines TRBV19 with TRBJ2-1, with a tentative D call TRBD1 (6 bases). The V end lost 6 bases, the J end lost 6 bases, and 12 bases lay between the germline ends. CDR1 is LNHDA, CDR2 SQIVND, per germline (reference sequence). The CDR3 runs to 13 residues. CDR3 in DNA: TGTGCCAGTAGCCAATTCAGGGGCAATGAGCAGTTCTTC. This gives the protein CASSQFRGNEQFF.

The chain links TRBV7-2 to TRBJ2-4; a weak D match, TRBD2 (6 bases). This CDR3 is 15 amino acids long. Germline V CDR1 and CDR2: SGHTA, FQGNSA. V dropped 5 bases and J dropped 5 bases, with 16 bases sitting between them. CDR3 loop: CASSPSGGGQNIQYF. CDR3 in DNA: TGTGCCAGCAGCCCCAGTGGAGGAGGGCAAAACATTCAGTACTTC.